This T cell receptor (beta chain) is drawn from a study of Ad26.COV2.S vaccination and SARS-CoV-2 variants. This clone has a handful of counts. The CDR3 contains 17 residues. From germline, CDR1 is SGHTA and CDR2 FQGNSA. Trimming took off 2 bases at V and 6 bases at J, with 20 bases between the two ends. Using immunoSEQ multiplex PCR, the repertoire was profiled, and TCRdb retains in-frame clones only, with some absent. The data hold about 450,000 clones, with approximately 92% observed a single time. Treatment here: about 20 received Ad26.COV2.S at low or high dose, single or two shots; 5 received placebo; per-sample allocation not given. Sampling took place 63 days after the first vaccine or placebo injection.

V and J are TRBV7-2 and TRBJ1-3; D is unresolved. The origin of this receptor is a person aged 18-65 years who received the Ad26.COV2.S COVID-19 vaccine or a placebo. Sequences were derived from peripheral blood, sampled in a trial of Ad26.COV2.S vaccine versus placebo. CDR3 protein: CASSLSGWTASENTIYF. As DNA, the CDR3 is TGTGCCAGCAGCTTATCGGGTTGGACGGCCTCCGAAAACACCATATATTTT.